Presented here are 9 T cell receptor beta chains from one specimen sequenced in a study of Japanese encephalitis immunity and Zika vaccine responses. PBMCs were CFSE-labeled and cultured for five to seven days with peptide pools at approximately 1 ug/mL each. Live CD56-CD19-CD16-CD3+CD4+ cells with low CFSE were sorted unfixed as proliferating CD4 T cells. MiXCR was run by TCRdb on the 5' RACE reads, yielding one entry per CDR3 protein. In the table there are under 450 distinct CDR3 sequences, over 1% of which are singletons. Material: antigen-activated CD4+ T cells from blood, cultured, obtained during a Zika inactivated vaccine study. The receptor source for this set is an adult woman who received an inactivated Zika virus vaccine.

This clonotype is categorized as large. The chain links TRBV18 to TRBJ1-2; D perhaps matches TRBD1 (6 bases). This CDR3 has 18 amino acids. The V gene lost 3 bases and the J gene lost 3 bases, with 23 bases spanning the gap. Germline CDR1 and CDR2: KGHSH and LQKENI. CDR3 loop: CASSPGAQGRMGDYGYTF. CDR3 in DNA: TGTGCCAGCTCACCCGGGGCACAGGGCCGGATGGGGGACTATGGCTACACCTTC.

This clonotype is categorized as medium-sized. This chain connects TRBV20-1 to TRBJ2-7, with D perhaps matching TRBD1 (6 bases). Germline-derived CDR1 and CDR2 are DFQATT and SNEGSKA (reference sequence). V shed 3 bases and J shed 0 bases, with 15 bases lying between them. CDR3 length: 15 residues. As DNA, the CDR3 is TGCAGTGCTAGTCCCGGACAGCAGGCCTCCTACGAGCAGTACTTC. Amino acids: CSASPGQQASYEQYF.

In this sample, this clonotype is large. This rearrangement joins TRBV7-2 to TRBJ2-7; D perhaps matches TRBD1 (5 bases). V was clipped by 5 bases and J by 2 bases, with 10 bases between them. This CDR3 has 13 residues. The germline V gene has CDR1 SGHTA and CDR2 FQGNSA. The CDR3 here is CASSHGHPYEQYF. The CDR3, as DNA: TGTGCCAGCAGCCATGGACACCCCTACGAGCAGTACTTC.

By its share, this clonotype is large (0.1 to 1%). The chain employs TRBV7-2 and TRBJ2-6; D unresolved. The V gene lost 1 base and the J gene lost 10 bases, with 14 bases spanning the gap. CDR3 size: 15 residues. Germline CDR1 reads SGHTA; CDR2 reads FQGNSA. The CDR3: CASSLESTSFNVLTF. The CDR3 coding sequence is TGTGCCAGCAGCTTAGAGTCAACCTCATTTAACGTCCTGACTTTC.

This clonotype is categorized as large. This sequence joins TRBV20-1 and TRBJ1-5; D is unclear. This CDR3 region has 16 residues. Trimming pared 0 bases from V and 0 bases from J, leaving 12 bases between. Germline lookup yields CDR1 DFQATT and CDR2 SNEGSKA (reference sequence). CDR3 bases: TGCAGTGCTAGAGATAAGGCCCGATATAGCAATCAGCCCCAGCATTTT. Amino acids: CSARDKARYSNQPQHF.

This clonotype ranks as large. The chain couples TRBV5-1 to TRBJ2-1; possibly TRBD2 for D (7 bases). Trimming took off 4 bases at V and 3 bases at J, with 23 bases between the two ends. This CDR3 has 18 amino acids. CDR1 is SGHRS and CDR2 is YFSETQ in the germline V gene. This CDR3 is CASSVAQKGGGVYNEQFF. The CDR3, as DNA: TGCGCCAGCAGCGTGGCCCAAAAAGGCGGGGGCGTCTACAATGAGCAGTTCTTC.

By sample share, this clonotype is medium-sized. The chain uses TRBV29-1 and TRBJ2-3, with no clear D. Per the germline V gene, CDR1 is SQVTM and CDR2 is ANQGSEA. Between the trimmed V and J ends, which lost 8 bases and 0 bases, there was a span of 12 bases. The CDR3 extends over 13 amino acids. The DNA of the CDR3 is TGCAGCAGTAGGAAACCTAGCACAGATACGCAGTATTTT. Residues: CSSRKPSTDTQYF.

In its sample, this clonotype ranks as medium-sized. The V and J genes are TRBV10-3 and TRBJ2-5, with TRBD2 matching over 7 bases. Germline CDR1 reads ENHRY; CDR2 reads SYGVKD. This CDR3 region has 14 residues. Trimming took 6 bases from V and 1 from J; bases not matched to a gene: 5. The CDR3: CAISLTSAQETQYF. CDR3 DNA: TGTGCCATCAGCCTTACTAGCGCCCAAGAGACCCAGTACTTC.

By share, this clonotype counts as medium-sized (0.01 to 0.1%). The V gene is TRBV23-1, the J gene TRBJ1-3; unclear D gene. TRBV23-1 is marked as an open reading frame, function uncertain. The CDR3 consists of 15 residues. The V end lost 2 bases, the J end lost 1 base, and 9 bases lay between the germline ends. The CDR3 region is CASSQGPPSGNTIYF. In DNA, the CDR3 is TGCGCCAGCAGTCAAGGCCCTCCTTCTGGAAACACCATATATTTT.